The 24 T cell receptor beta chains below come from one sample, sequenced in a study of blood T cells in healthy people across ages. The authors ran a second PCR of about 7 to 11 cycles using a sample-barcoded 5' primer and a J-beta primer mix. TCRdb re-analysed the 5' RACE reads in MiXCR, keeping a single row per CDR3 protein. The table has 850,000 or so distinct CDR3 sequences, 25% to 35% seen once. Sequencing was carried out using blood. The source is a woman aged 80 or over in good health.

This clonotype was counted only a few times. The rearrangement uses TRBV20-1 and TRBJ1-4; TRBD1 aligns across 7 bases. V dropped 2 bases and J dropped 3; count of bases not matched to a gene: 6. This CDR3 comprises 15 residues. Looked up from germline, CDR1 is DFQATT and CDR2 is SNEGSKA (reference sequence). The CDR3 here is CSARNSGQANEKLFF. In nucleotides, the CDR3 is TGCAGTGCTAGAAACTCAGGACAGGCTAATGAAAAACTGTTTTTT.

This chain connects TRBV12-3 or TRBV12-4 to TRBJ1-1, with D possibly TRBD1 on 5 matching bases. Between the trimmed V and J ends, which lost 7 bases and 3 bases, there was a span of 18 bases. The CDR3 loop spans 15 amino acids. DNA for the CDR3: TGTGCCAGCACCATCTCAAAGGGGCGATACACTGAAGCTTTCTTT. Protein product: CASTISKGRYTEAFF.

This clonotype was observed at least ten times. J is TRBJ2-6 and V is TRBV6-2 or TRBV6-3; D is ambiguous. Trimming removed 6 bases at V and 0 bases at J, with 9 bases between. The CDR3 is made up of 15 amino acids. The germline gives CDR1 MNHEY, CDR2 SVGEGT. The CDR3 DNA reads TGTGCCAGCAGCAGACCAGGCTCTGGGGCCAACGTCCTGACTTTC. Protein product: CASSRPGSGANVLTF.

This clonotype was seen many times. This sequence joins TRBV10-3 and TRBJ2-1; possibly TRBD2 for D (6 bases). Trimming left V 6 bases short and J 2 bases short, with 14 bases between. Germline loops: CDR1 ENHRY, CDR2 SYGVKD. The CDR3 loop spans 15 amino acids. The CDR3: CAISGGGQAYNEQFF. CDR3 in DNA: TGTGCCATCAGCGGGGGTGGGCAGGCCTACAATGAGCAGTTCTTC.

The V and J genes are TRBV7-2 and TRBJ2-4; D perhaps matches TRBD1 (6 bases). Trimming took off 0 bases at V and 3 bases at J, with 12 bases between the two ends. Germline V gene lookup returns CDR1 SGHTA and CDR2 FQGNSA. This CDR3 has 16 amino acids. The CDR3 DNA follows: TGTGCCAGCAGCTTAGCCGCAGGGGCTAGCAAAAACATTCAGTACTTC. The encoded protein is CASSLAAGASKNIQYF.

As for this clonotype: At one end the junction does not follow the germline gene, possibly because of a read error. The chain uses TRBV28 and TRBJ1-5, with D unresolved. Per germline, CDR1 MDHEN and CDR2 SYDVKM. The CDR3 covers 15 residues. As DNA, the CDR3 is TGTGCCAGCAGTTTACCGCCAGGTAACAATCAGCCCCGGCATTTT. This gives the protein CASSLPPGNNQPRHF.

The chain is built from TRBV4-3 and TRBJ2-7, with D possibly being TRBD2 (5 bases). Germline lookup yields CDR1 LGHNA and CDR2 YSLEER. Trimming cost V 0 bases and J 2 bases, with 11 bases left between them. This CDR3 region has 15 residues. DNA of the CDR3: TGCGCCAGCAGCCAAGAAGGCGGGCCACCCTACGAGCAGTACTTC. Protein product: CASSQEGGPPYEQYF.

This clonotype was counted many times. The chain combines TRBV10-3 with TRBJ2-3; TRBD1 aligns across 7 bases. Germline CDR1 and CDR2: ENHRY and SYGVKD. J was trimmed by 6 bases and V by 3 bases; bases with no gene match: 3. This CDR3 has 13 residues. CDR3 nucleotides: TGTGCCATCAGTGAACAACAGGGGGATACGCAGTATTTT. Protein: CAISEQQGDTQYF.

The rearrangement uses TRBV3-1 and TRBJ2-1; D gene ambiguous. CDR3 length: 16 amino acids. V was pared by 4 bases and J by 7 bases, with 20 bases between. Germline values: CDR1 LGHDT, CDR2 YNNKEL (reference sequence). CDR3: CASSRSTRIATNEQFF. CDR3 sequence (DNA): TGTGCCAGCAGCCGCTCCACAAGAATCGCAACGAATGAGCAGTTCTTC.

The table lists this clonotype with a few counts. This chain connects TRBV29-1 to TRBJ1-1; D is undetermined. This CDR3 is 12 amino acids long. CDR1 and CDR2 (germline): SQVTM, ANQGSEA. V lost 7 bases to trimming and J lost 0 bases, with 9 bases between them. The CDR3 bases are TGCAGCGGGATTGTTGTGAACACTGAAGCTTTCTTT. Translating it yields CSGIVVNTEAFF.

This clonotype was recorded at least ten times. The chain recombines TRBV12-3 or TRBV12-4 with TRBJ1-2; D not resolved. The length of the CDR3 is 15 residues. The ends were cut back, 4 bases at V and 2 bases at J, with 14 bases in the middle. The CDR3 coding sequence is TGTGCCAGCAGTTCGGCTTCGGCAGGAAACTATGGCTACACCTTC. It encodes CASSSASAGNYGYTF.

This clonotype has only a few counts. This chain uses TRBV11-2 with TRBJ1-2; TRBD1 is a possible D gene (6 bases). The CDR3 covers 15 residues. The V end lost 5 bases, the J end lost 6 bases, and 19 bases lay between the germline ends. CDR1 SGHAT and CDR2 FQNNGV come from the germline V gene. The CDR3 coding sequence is TGTGCCAGCAGCGAGACTACAGGGTCCCGAGATGGCTACACCTTC. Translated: CASSETTGSRDGYTF.

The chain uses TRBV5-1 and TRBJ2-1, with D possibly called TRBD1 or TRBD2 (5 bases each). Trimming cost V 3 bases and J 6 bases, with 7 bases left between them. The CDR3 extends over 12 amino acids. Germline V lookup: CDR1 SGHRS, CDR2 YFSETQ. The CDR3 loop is CASSWDGNEQFF. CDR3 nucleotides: TGCGCCAGCAGCTGGGACGGCAATGAGCAGTTCTTC.

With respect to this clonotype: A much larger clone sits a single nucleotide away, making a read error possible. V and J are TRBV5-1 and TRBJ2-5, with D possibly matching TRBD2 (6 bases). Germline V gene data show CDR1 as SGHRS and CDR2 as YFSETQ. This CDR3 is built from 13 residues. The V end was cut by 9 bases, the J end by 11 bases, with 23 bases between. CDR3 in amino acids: CATNGGAGDEQYF. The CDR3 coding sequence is TGCGCCACCAACGGAGGGGCCGGGGATGAGCAGTACTTC.

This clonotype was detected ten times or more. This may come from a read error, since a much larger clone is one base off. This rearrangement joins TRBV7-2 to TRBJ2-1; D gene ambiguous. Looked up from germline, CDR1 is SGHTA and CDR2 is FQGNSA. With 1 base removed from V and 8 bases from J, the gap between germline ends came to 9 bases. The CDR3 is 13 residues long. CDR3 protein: CASSLDVSDEQFF. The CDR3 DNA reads TGTGCCAGCAGCTTAGACGTGAGCGATGAGCAGTTCTTC.

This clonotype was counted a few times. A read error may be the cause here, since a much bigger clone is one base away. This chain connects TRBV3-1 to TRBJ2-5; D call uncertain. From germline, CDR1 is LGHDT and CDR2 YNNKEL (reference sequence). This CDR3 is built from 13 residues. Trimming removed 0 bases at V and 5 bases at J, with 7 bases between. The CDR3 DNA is TGTGCCAGCAGCCAAGAGGCGTGGGAGACCCAGTACTTC. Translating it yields CASSQEAWETQYF.

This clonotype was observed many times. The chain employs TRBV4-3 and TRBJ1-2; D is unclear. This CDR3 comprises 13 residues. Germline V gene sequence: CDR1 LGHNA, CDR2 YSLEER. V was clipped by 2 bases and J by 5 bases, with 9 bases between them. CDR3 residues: CASSQLGWYGYTF. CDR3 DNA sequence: TGCGCCAGCAGCCAACTAGGCTGGTATGGCTACACCTTC.

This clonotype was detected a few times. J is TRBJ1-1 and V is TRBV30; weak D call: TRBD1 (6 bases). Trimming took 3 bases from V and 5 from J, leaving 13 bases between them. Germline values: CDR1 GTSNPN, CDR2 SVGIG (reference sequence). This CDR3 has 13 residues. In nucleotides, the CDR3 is TGTGCCTGGAGGGGGGGGGGCGCGACTGAAGCTTTCTTT. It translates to CAWRGGGATEAFF.

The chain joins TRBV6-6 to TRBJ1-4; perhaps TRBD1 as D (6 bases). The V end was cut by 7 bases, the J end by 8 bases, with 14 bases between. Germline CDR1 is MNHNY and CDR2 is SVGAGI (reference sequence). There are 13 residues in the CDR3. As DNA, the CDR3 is TGTGCCAGCACCCAGGGGTCCGGGGAAAAACTGTTTTTT. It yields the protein CASTQGSGEKLFF.

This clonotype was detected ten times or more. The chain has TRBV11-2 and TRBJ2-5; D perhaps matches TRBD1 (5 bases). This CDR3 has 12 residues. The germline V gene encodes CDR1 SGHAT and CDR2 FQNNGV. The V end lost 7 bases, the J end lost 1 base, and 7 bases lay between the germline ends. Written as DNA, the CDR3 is TGTGCCAGCATGGACACCCAAGAGACCCAGTACTTC. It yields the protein CASMDTQETQYF. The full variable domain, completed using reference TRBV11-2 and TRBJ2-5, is EAGVAQSPRYKIIEKRQSVAFWCNPISGHATLYWYQQILGQGPKLLIQFQNNGVVDDSQLPKDRFSAERLKGVDSTLKIQPAKLEDSAVYLCASMDTQETQYFGPGTRLLVL.

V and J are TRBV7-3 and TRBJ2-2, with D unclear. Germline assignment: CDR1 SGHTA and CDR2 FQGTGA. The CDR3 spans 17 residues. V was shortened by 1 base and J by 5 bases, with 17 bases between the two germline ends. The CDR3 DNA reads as TGTGCCAGCAGCTTAATATGGGGTGGCAAACGAACCGGGGAGCTGTTTTTT. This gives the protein CASSLIWGGKRTGELFF. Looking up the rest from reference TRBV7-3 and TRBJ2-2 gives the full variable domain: GAGVSQTPSNKVTEKGKYVELRCDPISGHTALYWYRQSLGQGPEFLIYFQGTGAADDSGLPNDRFFAVRPEGSVSTLKIQRTERGDSAVYLCASSLIWGGKRTGELFFGEGSRLTVL.

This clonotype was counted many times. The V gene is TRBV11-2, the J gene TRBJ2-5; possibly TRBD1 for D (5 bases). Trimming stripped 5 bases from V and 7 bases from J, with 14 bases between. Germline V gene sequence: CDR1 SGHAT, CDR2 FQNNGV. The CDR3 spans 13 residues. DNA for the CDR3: TGTGCCAGCAGCCCAAGGACACTGGGGACCCAGTACTTC. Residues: CASSPRTLGTQYF.

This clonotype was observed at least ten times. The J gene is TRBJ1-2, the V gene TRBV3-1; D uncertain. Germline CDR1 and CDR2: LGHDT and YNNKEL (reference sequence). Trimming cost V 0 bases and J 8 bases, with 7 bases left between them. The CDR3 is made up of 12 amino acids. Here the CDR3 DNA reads TGTGCCAGCAGCCAAGATCTGGGCGGCTACACCTTC. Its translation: CASSQDLGGYTF.

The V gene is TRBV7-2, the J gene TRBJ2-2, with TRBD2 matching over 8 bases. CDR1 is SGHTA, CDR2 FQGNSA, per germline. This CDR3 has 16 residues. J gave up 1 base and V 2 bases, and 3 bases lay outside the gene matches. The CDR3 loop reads CASSLRGGKNTGELFF. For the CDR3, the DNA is TGTGCCAGCAGCTTACGGGGGGGGAAGAACACCGGGGAGCTGTTTTTT.